Below, one T cell receptor beta chain is given with its context. Its target is not known. Healthy bone marrow donors formed the donor group. PCR involved 60 Vbeta and 13 Jbeta primers. Original processing methods: Around 10 million of the 60 million to 80 million unique TCR beta chains counted in a later analysis were shared. Some clones are missing from TCRdb's copy, which holds only in-frame ones; the method was immunoSEQ multiplex PCR. D and trimming come from the DNA, and the V and J calls and clone size come from that table. The table records 150,000 to 200,000 clones, roughly 80% of them present only once. CDR1 ENHRY and CDR2 SYGVKD come from the germline V gene. V lost 3 bases and J lost 2; bases outside the gene matches: 11. There are 17 residues in the CDR3. The data originate from a study of cytomegalovirus exposure and HLA in healthy donors. Study-wide context: Earlier findings included some 120 million unique TCR beta sequences obtained from 150 million to 200 million T cells. Notes on the study in general: The Asian-associated ancestry cluster reportedly had fewer N-insertions than the approximately 650-donor mean in a later analysis.

Sequencing used PBMCs. The receptor's source is a girl aged 2-10 years in good health and CMV-seropositive. V is TRBV10-3 and J is TRBJ2-5; TRBD2 agrees at 8 bases. The CDR3 sequence: CAISEPALGRAQETQYF. The CDR3 DNA follows: TGTGCCATCAGTGAACCTGCCCTCGGGAGGGCACAAGAGACCCAGTACTTC.